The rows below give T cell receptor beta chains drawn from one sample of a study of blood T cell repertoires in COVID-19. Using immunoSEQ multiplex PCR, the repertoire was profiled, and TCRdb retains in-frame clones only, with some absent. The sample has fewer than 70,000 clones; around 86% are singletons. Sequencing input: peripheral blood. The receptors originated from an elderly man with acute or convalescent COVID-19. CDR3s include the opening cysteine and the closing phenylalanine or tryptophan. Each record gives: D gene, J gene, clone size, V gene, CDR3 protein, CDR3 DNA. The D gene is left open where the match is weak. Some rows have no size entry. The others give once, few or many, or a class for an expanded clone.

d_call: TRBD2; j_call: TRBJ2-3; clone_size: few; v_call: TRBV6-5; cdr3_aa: CASSYRGVGGTDTQYF; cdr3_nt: TGTGCCAGCAGTTACCGGGGGGTCGGTGGCACAGATACGCAGTATTTT
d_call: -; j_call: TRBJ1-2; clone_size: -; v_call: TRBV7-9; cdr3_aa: CASSLVVSNYGYTF; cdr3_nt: TGTGCCAGCAGCTTAGTAGTTTCTAACTATGGCTACACCTTC
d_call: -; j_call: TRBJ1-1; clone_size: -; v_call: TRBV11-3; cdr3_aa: CASSLVADTEAFF; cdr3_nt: TGTGCCAGCAGCTTAGTGGCAGACACTGAAGCTTTCTTT
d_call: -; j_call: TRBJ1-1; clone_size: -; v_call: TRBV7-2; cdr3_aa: CASSLGSFDAFF; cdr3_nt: TGTGCCAGCAGTCTAGGGAGCTTCGACGCTTTCTTT
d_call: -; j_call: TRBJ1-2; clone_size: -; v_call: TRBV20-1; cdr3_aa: CSAKYQGYTF; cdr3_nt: TGCAGTGCAAAATACCAGGGCTACACCTTC
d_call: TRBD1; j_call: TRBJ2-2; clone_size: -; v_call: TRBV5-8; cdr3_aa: CASSSYRGYTGELFF; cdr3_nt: TGTGCCAGCAGCTCCTACAGGGGGTACACCGGGGAGCTGTTTTTT
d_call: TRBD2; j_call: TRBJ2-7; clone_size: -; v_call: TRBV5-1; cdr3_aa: CASSLRTSGNYEQYF; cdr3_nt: TGCGCCAGCAGCCTACGGACTAGCGGTAACTACGAGCAGTACTTC
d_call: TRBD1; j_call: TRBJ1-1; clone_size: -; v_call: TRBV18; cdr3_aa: CASSYGTGVVTEAFF; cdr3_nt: TGTGCCAGCTCATACGGGACAGGGGTAGTCACTGAAGCTTTCTTT
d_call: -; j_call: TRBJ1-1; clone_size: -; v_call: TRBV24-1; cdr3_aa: CATSDLRGTEAFF; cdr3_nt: TGTGCCACCAGTGATTTGCGGGGTACTGAAGCTTTCTTT
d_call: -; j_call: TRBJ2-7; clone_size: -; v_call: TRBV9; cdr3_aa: CASSPGTYSYEQYF; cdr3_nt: TGTGCCAGCAGCCCGGGGACATACTCCTACGAGCAGTACTTC
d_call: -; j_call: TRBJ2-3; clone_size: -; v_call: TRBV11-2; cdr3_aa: CASSLELLQFTDTQYF; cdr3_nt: TGTGCCAGCAGCTTAGAGCTGCTACAGTTCACAGATACGCAGTATTTT
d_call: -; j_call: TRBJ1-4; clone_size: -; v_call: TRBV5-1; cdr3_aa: CASSRGYGEKLFF; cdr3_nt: TGCGCCAGCAGCAGGGGATACGGAGAAAAACTGTTTTTT
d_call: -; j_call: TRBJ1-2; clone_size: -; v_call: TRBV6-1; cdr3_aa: CASSPDRNYGYTF; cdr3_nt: TGTGCCAGCAGTCCGGACAGAAACTATGGCTACACCTTC
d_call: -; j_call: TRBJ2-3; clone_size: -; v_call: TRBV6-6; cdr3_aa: CASNQPSQGSNTQYF; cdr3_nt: TGTGCCAGCAATCAACCCTCACAGGGATCAAATACGCAGTATTTT
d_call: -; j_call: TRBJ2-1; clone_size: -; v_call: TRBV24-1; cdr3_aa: CATSDPSGAGADEQFF; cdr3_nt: TGTGCCACCAGTGATCCCTCAGGGGCGGGTGCTGATGAGCAGTTCTTC
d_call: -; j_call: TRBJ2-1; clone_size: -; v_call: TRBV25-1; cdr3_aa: CASSEPGISYNEQFF; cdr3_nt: TGTGCCAGCAGTGAACCGGGGATATCCTACAATGAGCAGTTCTTC
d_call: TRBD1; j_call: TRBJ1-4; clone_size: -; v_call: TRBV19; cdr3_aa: CASSIGTGREKLFF; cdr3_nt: TGTGCCAGTAGTATCGGGACAGGGAGAGAAAAACTGTTTTTT
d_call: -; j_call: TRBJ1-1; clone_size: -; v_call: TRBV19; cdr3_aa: CASSPNGGRNTEAFF; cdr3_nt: TGTGCCAGTAGTCCTAACGGGGGGCGGAACACTGAAGCTTTCTTT
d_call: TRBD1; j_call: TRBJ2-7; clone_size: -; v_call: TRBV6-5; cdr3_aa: CASSFEQGDYEQYF; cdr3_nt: TGTGCCAGCAGTTTCGAACAGGGGGACTACGAGCAGTACTTC
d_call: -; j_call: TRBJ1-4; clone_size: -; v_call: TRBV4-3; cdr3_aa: CASSQGTGSDEKLFF; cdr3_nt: TGCGCCAGCAGCCAAGGTACAGGGTCCGATGAAAAACTGTTTTTT
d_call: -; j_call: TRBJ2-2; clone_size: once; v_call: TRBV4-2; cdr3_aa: CASSQGSIYTGELFF; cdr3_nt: TGTGCCAGCAGCCAAGGATCTATCTACACCGGGGAGCTGTTTTTT
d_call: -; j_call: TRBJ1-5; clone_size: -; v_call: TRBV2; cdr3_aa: CASSSQVGGNQPQHF; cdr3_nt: TGTGCCAGCAGTTCCCAGGTAGGCGGCAATCAGCCCCAGCATTTT
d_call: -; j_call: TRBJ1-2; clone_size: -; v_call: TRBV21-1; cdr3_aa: CASGHLGYTF; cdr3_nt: TGTGCCAGCGGGCATTTGGGCTACACCTTC
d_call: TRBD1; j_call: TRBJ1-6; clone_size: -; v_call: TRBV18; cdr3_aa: CASSPNSPQGNNSPLHF; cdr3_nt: TGTGCCAGCTCACCAAATAGCCCACAGGGGAATAATTCACCCCTCCACTTT
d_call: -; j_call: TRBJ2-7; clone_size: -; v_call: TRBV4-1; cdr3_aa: CASSFQGGYEQYF; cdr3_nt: TGCGCCAGCAGCTTCCAGGGTGGGTACGAGCAGTACTTC
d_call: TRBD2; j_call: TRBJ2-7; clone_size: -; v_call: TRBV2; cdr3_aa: CASSEPVLAGGGEQYF; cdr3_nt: TGTGCCAGCAGTGAACCCGTTCTAGCGGGAGGAGGCGAGCAGTACTTC